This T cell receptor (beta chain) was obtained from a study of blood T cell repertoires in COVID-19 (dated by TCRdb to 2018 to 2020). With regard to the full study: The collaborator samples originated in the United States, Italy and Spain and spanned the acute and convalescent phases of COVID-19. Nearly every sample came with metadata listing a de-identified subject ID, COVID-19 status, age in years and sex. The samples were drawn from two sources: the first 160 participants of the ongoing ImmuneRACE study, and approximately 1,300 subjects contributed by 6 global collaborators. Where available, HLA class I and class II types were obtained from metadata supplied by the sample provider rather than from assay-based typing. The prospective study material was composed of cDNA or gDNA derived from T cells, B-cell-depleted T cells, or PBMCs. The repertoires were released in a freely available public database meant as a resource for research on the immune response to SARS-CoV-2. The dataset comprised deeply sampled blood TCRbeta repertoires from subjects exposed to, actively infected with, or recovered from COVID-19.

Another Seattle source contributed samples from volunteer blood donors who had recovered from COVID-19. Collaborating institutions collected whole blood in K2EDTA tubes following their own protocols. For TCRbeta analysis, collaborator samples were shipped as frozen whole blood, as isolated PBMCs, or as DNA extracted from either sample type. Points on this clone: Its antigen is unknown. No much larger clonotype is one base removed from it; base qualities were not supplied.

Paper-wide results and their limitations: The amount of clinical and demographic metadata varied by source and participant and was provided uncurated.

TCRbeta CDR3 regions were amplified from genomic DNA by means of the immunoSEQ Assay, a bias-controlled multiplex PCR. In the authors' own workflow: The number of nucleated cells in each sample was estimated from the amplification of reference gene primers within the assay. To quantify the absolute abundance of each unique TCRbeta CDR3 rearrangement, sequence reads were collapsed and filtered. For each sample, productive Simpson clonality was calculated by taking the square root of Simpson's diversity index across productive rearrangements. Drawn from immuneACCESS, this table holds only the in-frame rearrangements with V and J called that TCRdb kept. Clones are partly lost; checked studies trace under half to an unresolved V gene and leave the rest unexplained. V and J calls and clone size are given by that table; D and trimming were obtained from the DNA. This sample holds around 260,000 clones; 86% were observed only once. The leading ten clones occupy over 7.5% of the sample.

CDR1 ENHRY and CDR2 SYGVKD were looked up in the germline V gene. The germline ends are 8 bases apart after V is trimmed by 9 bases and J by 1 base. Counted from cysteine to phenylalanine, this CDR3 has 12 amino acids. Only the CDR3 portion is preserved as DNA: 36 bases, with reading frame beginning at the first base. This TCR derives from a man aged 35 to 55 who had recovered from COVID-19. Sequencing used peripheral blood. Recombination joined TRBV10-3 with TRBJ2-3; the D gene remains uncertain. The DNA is TGTGCCATAGGCCAGGGCACAGATACGCAGTATTTT. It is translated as CAIGQGTDTQYF.